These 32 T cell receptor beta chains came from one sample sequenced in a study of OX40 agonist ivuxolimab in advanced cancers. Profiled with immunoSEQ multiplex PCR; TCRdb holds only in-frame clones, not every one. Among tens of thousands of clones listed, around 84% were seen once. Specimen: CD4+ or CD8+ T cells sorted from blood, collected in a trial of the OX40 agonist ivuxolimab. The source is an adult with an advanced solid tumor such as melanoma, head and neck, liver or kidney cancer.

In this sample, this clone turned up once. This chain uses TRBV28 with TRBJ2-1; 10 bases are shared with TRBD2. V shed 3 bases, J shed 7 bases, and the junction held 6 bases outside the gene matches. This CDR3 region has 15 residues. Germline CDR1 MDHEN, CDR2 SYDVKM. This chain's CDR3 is CASSFASGSRNEQFF. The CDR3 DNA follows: TGTGCCAGCAGTTTCGCTAGCGGGAGTAGGAATGAGCAGTTCTTC.

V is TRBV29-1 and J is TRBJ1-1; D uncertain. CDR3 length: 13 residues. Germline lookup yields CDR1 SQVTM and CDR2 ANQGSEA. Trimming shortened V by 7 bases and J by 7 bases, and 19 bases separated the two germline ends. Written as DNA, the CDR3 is TGCAGCGCTACTCACGGCAACAATATTGAAGCTTTCTTT. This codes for CSATHGNNIEAFF.

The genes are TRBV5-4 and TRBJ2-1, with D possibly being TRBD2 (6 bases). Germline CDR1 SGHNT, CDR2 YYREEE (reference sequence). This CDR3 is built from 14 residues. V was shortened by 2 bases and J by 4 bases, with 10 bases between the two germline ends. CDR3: CASSFLGGYNEQFF. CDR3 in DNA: TGTGCCAGCAGCTTCCTCGGGGGATACAATGAGCAGTTCTTC. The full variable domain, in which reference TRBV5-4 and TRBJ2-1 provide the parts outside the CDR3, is ETGVTQSPTHLIKTRGQQVTLRCSSQSGHNTVSWYQQALGQGPQFIFQYYREEENGRGNFPPRFSGLQFPNYSSELNVNALELDDSALYLCASSFLGGYNEQFFGPGTRLTVL.

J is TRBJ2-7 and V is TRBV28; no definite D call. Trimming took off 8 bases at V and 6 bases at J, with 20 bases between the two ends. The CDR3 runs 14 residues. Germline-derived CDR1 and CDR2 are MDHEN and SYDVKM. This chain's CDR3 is CASGRSPRWAEQYF. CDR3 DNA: TGTGCCAGCGGGCGGTCCCCCCGATGGGCCGAGCAGTACTTC.

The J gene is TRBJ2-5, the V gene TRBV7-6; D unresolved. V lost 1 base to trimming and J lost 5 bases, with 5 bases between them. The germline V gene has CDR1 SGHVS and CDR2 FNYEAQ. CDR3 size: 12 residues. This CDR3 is CASSLGFETQYF. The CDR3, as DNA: TGTGCCAGCAGCTTAGGTTTCGAGACCCAGTACTTC.

The CDR3 DNA follows: TGTGCCAGCGGGCAATATAGCAATCAGCCCCAGCATTTT. It is translated as CASGQYSNQPQHF. The chain carries TRBV2 and TRBJ1-5; D is unclear. This CDR3 is built from 13 residues. Trimming removed 8 bases at V and 0 bases at J, with 8 bases between. Germline V gives CDR1 SNHLY, CDR2 FYNNEI.

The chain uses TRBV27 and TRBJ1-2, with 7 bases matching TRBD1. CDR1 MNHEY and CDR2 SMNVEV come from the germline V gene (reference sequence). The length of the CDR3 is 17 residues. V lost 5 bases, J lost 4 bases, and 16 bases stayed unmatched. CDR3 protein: CASSPAFDRAPLYGYTF. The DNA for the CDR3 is TGTGCCAGCAGTCCGGCTTTTGACAGGGCCCCCCTCTATGGCTACACCTTC.

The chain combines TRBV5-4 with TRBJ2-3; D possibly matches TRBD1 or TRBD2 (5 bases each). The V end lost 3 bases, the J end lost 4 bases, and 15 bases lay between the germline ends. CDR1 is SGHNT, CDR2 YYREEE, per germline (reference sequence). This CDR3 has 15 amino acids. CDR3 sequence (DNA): TGTGCCAGCAGCTCACTGGGGCAGGGAGCAGATACGCAGTATTTT. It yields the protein CASSSLGQGADTQYF.

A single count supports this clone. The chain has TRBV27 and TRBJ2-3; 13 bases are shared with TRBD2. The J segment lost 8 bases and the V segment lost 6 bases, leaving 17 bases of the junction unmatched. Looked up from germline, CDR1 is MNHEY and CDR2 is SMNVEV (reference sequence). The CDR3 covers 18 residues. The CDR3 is CASSQRTSGSQSGATQYF. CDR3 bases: TGTGCCAGCAGCCAGCGGACTAGCGGGAGCCAATCGGGGGCTACGCAGTATTTT.

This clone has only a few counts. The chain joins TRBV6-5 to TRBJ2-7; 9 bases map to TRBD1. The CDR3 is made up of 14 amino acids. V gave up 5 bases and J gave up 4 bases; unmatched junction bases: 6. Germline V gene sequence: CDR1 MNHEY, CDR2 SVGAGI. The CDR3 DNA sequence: TGTGCCAGCAGTGGACAGACAGGGGGTTACGAGCAGTACTTC. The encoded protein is CASSGQTGGYEQYF.

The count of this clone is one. The CDR3 DNA follows: TGTGCCAGCAGCCCCCGAGGGAGCGTTCACACAGATACGCAGTATTTT. Protein product: CASSPRGSVHTDTQYF. The chain is built from TRBV11-2 and TRBJ2-3; weak D call: TRBD2 (5 bases). Trimming took 5 bases from V and 2 from J, leaving 17 bases between them. Germline V gives CDR1 SGHAT, CDR2 FQNNGV. The CDR3 contains 16 residues.

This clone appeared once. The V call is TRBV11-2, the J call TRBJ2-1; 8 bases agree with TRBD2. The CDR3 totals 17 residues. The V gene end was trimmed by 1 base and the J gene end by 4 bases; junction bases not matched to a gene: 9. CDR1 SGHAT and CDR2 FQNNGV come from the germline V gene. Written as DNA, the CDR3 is TGTGCCAGCAGCTTAGCTCTAACGGGAGGGTGGTACAATGAGCAGTTCTTC. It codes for CASSLALTGGWYNEQFF.

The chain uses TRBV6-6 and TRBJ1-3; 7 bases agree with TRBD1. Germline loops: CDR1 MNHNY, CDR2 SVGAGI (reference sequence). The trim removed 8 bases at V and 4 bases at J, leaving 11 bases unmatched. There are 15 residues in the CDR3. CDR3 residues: CASRPDREIGNTIYF. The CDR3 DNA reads TGTGCCAGCCGTCCCGACAGGGAAATAGGAAACACCATATATTTT.

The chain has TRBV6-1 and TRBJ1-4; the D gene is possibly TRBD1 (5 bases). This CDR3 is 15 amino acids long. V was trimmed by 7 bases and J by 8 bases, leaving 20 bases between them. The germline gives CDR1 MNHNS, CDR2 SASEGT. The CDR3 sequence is CASTPNTGVREKLFF. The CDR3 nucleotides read TGTGCCAGCACACCGAACACAGGTGTAAGGGAAAAACTGTTTTTT.

The CDR3 DNA is TGTGCCAGCAGGCCTGGGACAGGAAATAGCAATCAGCCCCAGCATTTT. Translating it yields CASRPGTGNSNQPQHF. The genes are TRBV2 and TRBJ1-5; 8 bases fit TRBD1. Germline trimming cut 6 bases from V and 0 bases from J; bases unmatched to any gene: 7. The CDR3 sequence is 16 residues long. Per germline, CDR1 SNHLY and CDR2 FYNNEI.

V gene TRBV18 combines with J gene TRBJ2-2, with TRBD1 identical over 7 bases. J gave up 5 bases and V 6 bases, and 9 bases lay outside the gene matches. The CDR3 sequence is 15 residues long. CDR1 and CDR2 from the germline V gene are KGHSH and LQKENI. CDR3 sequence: CASSPGSTGTGELFF. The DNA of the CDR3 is TGTGCCAGCTCGCCCGGGTCGACAGGGACCGGGGAGCTGTTTTTT.

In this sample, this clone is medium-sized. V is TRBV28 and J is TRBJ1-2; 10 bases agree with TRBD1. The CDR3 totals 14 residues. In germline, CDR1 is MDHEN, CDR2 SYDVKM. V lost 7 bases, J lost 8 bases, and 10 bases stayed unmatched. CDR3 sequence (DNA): TGTGCCAGCATCAGGAGGGACAGGGGACGAGGCTACACCTTC. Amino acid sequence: CASIRRDRGRGYTF.

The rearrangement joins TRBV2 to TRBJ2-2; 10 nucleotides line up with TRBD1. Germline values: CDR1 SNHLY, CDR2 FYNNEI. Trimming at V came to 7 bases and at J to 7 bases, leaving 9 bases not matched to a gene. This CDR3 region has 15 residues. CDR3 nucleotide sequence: TGTGCCAGCAAAGGAGGGGACAGGGGTATCGGGGAGCTGTTTTTT. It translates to CASKGGDRGIGELFF.

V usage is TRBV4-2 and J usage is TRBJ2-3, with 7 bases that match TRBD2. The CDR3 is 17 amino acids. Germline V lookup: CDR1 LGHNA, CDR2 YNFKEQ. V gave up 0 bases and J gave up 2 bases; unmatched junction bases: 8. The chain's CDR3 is CASSQDRSSGVTDTQYF. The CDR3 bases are TGTGCCAGCAGCCAAGATAGATCTAGCGGAGTCACAGATACGCAGTATTTT.

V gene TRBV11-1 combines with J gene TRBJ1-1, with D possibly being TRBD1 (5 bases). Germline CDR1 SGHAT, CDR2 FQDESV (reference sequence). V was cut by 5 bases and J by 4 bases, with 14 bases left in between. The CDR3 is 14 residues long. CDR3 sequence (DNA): TGTGCCAGCAGCCCTAGGGTGGGACGCACTGAAGCTTTCTTT. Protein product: CASSPRVGRTEAFF.

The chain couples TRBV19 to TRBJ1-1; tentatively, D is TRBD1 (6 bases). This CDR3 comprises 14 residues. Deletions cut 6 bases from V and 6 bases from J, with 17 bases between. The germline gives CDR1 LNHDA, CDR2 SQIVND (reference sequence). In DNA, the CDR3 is TGTGCCAGTAGCGCCCACAGGACAGAATCTGAAGCTTTCTTT. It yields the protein CASSAHRTESEAFF.

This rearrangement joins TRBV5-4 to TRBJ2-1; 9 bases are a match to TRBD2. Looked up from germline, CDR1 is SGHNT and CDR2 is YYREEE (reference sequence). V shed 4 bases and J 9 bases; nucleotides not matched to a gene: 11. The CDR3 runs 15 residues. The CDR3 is CASSPKAGGNGEQFF. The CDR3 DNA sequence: TGTGCCAGCAGCCCCAAAGCGGGAGGTAATGGTGAGCAGTTCTTC. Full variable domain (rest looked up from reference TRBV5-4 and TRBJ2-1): ETGVTQSPTHLIKTRGQQVTLRCSSQSGHNTVSWYQQALGQGPQFIFQYYREEENGRGNFPPRFSGLQFPNYSSELNVNALELDDSALYLCASSPKAGGNGEQFFGPGTRLTVL.

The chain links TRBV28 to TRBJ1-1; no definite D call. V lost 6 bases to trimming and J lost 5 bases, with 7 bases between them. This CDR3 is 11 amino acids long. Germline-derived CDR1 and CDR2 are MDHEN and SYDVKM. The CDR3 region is CASRWVTEAFF. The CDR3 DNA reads TGTGCCAGCAGATGGGTGACTGAAGCTTTCTTT.

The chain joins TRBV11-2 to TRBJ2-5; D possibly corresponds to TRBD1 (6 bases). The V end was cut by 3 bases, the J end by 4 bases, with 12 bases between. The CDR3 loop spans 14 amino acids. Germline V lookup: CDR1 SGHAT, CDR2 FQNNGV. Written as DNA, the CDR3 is TGTGCCAGCAGCTTCTCCGGCAGGGGAGAGACCCAGTACTTC. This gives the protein CASSFSGRGETQYF.

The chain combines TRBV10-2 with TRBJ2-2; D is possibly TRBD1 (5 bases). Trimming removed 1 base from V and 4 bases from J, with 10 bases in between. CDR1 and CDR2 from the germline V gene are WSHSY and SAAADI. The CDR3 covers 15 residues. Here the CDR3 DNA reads TGCGCCAGCAGTGAGTATGCAGGGCGCACCGGGGAGCTGTTTTTT. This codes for CASSEYAGRTGELFF.

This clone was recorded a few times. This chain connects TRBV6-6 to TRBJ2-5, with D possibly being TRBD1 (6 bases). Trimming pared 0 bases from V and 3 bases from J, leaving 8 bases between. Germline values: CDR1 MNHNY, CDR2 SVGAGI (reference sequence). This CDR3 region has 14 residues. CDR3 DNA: TGTGCCAGCAGTTACTCAGGGGGAAAAGAGACCCAGTACTTC. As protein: CASSYSGGKETQYF.

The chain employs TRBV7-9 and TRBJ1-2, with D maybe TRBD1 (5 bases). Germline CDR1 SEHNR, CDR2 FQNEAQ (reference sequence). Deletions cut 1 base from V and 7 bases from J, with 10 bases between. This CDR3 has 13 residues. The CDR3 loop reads CASSLEKGIGYTF. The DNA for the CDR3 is TGTGCCAGCAGCTTAGAAAAGGGGATTGGCTACACCTTC.

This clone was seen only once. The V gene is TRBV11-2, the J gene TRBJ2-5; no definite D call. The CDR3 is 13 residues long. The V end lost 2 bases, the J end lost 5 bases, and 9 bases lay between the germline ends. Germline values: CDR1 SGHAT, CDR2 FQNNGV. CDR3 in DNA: TGTGCCAGCAGCTTAACGGGCAGGGAGACCCAGTACTTC. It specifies CASSLTGRETQYF.

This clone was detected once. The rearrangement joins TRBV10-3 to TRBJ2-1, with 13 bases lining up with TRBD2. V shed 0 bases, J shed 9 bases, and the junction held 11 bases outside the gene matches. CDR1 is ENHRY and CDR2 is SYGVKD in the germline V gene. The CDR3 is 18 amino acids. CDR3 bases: TGTGCCATCAGTGAGTCGATCAGGACTAGCGGGAGATTGGGTGAGCAGTTCTTC. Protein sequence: CAISESIRTSGRLGEQFF.

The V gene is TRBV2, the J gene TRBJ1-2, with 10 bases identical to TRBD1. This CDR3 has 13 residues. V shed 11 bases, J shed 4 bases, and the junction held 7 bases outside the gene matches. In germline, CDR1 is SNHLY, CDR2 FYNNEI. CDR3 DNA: TGTGCCGGCCGACAGGGGGCGATCTATGGCTACACCTTC. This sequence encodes CAGRQGAIYGYTF.

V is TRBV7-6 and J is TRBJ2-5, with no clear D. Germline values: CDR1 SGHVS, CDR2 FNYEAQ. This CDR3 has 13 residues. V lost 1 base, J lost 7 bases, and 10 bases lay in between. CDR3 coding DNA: TGTGCCAGCAGCTTAGGCGAATCGGGGACCCAGTACTTC. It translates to CASSLGESGTQYF.

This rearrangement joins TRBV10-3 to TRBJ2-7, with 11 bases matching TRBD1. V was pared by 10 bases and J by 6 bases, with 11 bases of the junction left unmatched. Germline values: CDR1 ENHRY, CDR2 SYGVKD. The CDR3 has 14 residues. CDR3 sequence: CATNRDRGFSEQYF. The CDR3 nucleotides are TGTGCCACCAACCGGGACAGGGGGTTCTCCGAGCAGTACTTC.